One sample yielded the 11 T cell receptor beta chains listed below, sequenced in a study of beta chain features in type 1 diabetes. Expressed TCRB transcripts were sequenced, since all the RNA that had been isolated was reverse transcribed. Assay used: immunoSEQ multiplex PCR; TCRdb lists only in-frame clones, some missing. The table shows fewer than 550,000 clones, with over 10% occurring only once. The sample consisted of naive CD4+ T cells from blood. All receptors derive from a woman under 30 in good health.

This clone was recorded a few times. This sequence joins TRBV29-1 and TRBJ1-2; no firm D call. CDR1 and CDR2 from the germline V gene are SQVTM and ANQGSEA. The CDR3 length is 13 residues. V lost 5 bases and J 0 bases, leaving 10 bases between the germline ends. The CDR3 DNA sequence: TGCAGCGTTAGGAGAGTAGCTAACTATGGCTACACCTTC. Encoded protein: CSVRRVANYGYTF.

The chain employs TRBV21-1 and TRBJ2-5. TRBV21-1 is noted as a pseudogene. The CDR3 is 12 amino acids. The CDR3 DNA reads as TGTGCCAGCTCTGGGGTTTATGCGGCCCAGTACTTC. Translating gives CASSGVYAAQYF.

The chain combines TRBV20-1 with TRBJ2-5; maybe TRBD2 (5 bases). CDR1 is DFQATT, CDR2 SNEGSKA, per germline (reference sequence). V gave up 8 bases and J gave up 7 bases, with 8 bases separating them. This CDR3 region has 9 residues. Here the CDR3 DNA reads TGCAGTCCCGGAGGGACCCAGTACTTC. This encodes CSPGGTQYF.

This clone has a handful of counts. V and J are TRBV27 and TRBJ1-2; D perhaps matches TRBD1 (5 bases). CDR3 length equals 14 residues. The germline gives CDR1 MNHEY, CDR2 SMNVEV (reference sequence). Trimming stripped 2 bases from V and 2 bases from J, with 9 bases between. CDR3: CASSLMEGNYGYTF. DNA of the CDR3: TGTGCCAGCAGTTTAATGGAGGGGAACTATGGCTACACCTTC.

This clone was detected a few times. This sequence joins TRBV2 and TRBJ1-5; D not resolved. The germline CDR1 and CDR2 sequences are SNHLY and FYNNEI. V was clipped by 6 bases and J by 3 bases, with 12 bases between them. The CDR3 has 14 residues. DNA for the CDR3: TGTGCCAGCAGCCGCCGCGGGTTCAATCAGCCCCAGCATTTT. Translating gives CASSRRGFNQPQHF.

This clone has more than one count but fewer than ten. The chain is built from TRBV2 and TRBJ2-4; tentative D call: TRBD2 (5 bases). V was pared by 5 bases and J by 0 bases, with 11 bases between. The length of the CDR3 is 15 residues. Germline V lookup: CDR1 SNHLY, CDR2 FYNNEI. CDR3 in amino acids: CASSRLAVAKNIQYF. DNA of the CDR3: TGTGCCAGCAGTAGGCTAGCAGTAGCCAAAAACATTCAGTACTTC. Drawing the rest from reference TRBV2 and TRBJ2-4, the complete variable domain is EPEVTQTPSHQVTQMGQEVILRCVPISNHLYFYWYRQILGQKVEFLVSFYNNEISEKSEIFDDQFSVERPDGSNFTLKIRSTKLEDSAMYFCASSRLAVAKNIQYFGAGTRLSVL.

This clone has ten or more counts. CDR3 region: CAWVPGNGQPQHF. DNA for the CDR3: TGTGCCTGGGTCCCTGGTAATGGCCAGCCCCAGCATTTT. The rearrangement joins TRBV30 to TRBJ1-5; D is unresolved. The V and J ends lost 5 bases and 7 bases respectively, with 15 bases between them. This CDR3 spans 13 amino acids. Germline V CDR1 and CDR2: GTSNPN, SVGIG (reference sequence).

The genes are TRBV7-9 and TRBJ1-6; a weak D match, TRBD1 (5 bases). This CDR3 is 16 amino acids long. V was trimmed by 1 base and J by 6 bases, leaving 13 bases between them. Germline loops: CDR1 SEHNR, CDR2 FQNEAQ (reference sequence). The CDR3 bases are TGTGCCAGCAGCTTAGGTGGGACTCTCCCTAATTCACCCCTCCACTTT. This sequence encodes CASSLGGTLPNSPLHF.

This chain uses TRBV4-1 with TRBJ2-2; D not resolved. The CDR3 is 13 residues long. Trimming removed 0 bases from V and 4 bases from J, with 3 bases in between. Germline values: CDR1 MGHRA, CDR2 YSYEKL. CDR3 sequence reads: CASSQDPTGELFF. For the CDR3, the DNA is TGCGCCAGCAGCCAAGATCCCACCGGGGAGCTGTTTTTT.

V usage is TRBV7-2 and J usage is TRBJ2-7; D might be TRBD1 (6 bases). The CDR3 spans 15 residues. Germline V lookup: CDR1 SGHTA, CDR2 FQGNSA. V was trimmed by 2 bases and J by 5 bases, leaving 16 bases between them. The CDR3 sequence: CASSLSFGTTHEQYF. Written as DNA, the CDR3 is TGTGCCAGCAGCTTAAGCTTCGGGACAACCCACGAGCAGTACTTC.

CDR3 coding DNA: TGTGCCAGCAGCCCCGAATCCTACGAGCAGTACGTC. This sequence encodes CASSPESYEQYV. The chain is built from TRBV5-4 and TRBJ2-7; D not resolved. Germline V gives CDR1 SGHNT, CDR2 YYREEE (reference sequence). This CDR3 has 12 residues. The V and J ends lost 4 bases and 1 base respectively, with 6 bases between them.